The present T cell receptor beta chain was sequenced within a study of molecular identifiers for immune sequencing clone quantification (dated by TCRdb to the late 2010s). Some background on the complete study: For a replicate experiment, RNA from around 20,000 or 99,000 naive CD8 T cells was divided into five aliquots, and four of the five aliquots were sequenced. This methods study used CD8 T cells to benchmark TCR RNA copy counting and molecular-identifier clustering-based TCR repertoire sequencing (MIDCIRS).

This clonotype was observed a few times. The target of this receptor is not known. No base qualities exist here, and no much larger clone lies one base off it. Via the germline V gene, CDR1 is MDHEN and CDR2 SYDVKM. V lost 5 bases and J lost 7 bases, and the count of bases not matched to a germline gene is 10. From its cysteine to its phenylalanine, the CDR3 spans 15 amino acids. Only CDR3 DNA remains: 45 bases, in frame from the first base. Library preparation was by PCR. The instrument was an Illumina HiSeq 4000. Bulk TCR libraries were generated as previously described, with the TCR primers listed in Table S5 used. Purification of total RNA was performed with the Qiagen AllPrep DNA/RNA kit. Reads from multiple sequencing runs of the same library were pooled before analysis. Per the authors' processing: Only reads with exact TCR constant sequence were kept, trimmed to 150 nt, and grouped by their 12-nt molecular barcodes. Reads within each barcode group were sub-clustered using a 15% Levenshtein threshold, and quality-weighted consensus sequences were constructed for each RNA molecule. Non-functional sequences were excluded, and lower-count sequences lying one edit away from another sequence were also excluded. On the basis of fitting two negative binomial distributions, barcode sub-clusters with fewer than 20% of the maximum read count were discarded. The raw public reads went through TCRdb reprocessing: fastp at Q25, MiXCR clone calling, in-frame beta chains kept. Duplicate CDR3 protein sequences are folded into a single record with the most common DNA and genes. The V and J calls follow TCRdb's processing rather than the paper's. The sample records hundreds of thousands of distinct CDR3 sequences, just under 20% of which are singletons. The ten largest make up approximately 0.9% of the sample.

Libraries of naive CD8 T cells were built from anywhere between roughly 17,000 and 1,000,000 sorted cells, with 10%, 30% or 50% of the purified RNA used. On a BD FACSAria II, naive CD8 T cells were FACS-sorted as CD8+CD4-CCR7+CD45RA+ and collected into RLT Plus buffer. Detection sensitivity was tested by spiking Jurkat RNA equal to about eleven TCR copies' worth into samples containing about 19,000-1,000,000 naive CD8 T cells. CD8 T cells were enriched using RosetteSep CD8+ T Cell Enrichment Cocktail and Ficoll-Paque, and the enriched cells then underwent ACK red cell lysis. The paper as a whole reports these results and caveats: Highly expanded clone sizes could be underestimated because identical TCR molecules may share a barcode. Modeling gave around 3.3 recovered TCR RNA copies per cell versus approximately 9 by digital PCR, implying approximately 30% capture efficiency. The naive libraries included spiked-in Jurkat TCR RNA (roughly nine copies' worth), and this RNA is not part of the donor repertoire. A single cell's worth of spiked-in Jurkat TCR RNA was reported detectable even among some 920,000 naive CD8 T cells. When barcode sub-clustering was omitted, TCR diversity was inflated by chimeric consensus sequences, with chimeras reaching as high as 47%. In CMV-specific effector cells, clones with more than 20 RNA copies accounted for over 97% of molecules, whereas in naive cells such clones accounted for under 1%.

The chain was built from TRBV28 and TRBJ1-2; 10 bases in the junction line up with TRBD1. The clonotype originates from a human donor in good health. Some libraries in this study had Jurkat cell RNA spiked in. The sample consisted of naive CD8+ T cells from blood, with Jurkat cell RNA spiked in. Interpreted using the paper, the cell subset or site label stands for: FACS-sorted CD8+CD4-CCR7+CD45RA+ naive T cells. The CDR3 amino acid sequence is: CASSPTGQGVSGYTF. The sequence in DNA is TGTGCCAGCAGTCCAACCGGACAGGGGGTGAGTGGCTACACCTTC.